What follows is one TCR beta chain and its context. Method: immunoSEQ multiplex PCR; TCRdb's copy keeps in-frame clones and lacks some. This sample has around 230,000 clones, with about 87% found just once. The record originates from a study of blood T cell repertoires in COVID-19. This CDR3 has 15 residues. V lost 3 bases, J lost 4 bases, and 2 bases stayed unmatched. Germline V lookup: CDR1 KGHSH, CDR2 LQKENI. This clonotype was sampled from a woman in her 30s who had recovered from COVID-19. The chain has TRBV18 and TRBJ2-1; TRBD2 matches 11 bases. Sequencing was carried out using PBMCs or T cells enriched from blood (not recorded which). For the CDR3, the DNA is TGTGCCAGCTCACCTGGGACTAGCGGTTACAATGAGCAGTTCTTC. Protein sequence: CASSPGTSGYNEQFF.